The entry below gives a single TCR beta chain sequence along with its context. The antigen is not known. CDR3 size: 16 residues. CDR1 and CDR2 (germline): ENHRY, SYGVKD. V shed 4 bases, J shed 0 bases, and the junction held 8 bases outside the gene matches. These data come from a study of identical twins. Findings and limits, study-wide: Within cord blood, abundant beta clonotypes carried fewer insertions, but memory repertoires showed no such trend. The presence of invariant MAIT and iNKT cells could partly confound analyses of zero-insertion sequences.

With template switching, a universal primer site was added, and the cDNA carried unique molecular identifiers. TCRdb fed the 5' RACE reads into MiXCR, producing one record per CDR3 protein. The sample yields just under 550,000 distinct CDR3 sequences, around 15% seen once. These same records also appear under a second study, on yellow fever vaccine responses in identical twins.

Material for sequencing was CD4+ T cells sorted from blood. V is TRBV10-3 and J is TRBJ1-1; 7 bases map to TRBD1. The receptor comes from a young woman in good health. The CDR3 loop is CAISGQGSPMNTEAFF. In nucleotides, the CDR3 is TGTGCCATCAGTGGACAGGGAAGCCCAATGAACACTGAAGCTTTCTTT.